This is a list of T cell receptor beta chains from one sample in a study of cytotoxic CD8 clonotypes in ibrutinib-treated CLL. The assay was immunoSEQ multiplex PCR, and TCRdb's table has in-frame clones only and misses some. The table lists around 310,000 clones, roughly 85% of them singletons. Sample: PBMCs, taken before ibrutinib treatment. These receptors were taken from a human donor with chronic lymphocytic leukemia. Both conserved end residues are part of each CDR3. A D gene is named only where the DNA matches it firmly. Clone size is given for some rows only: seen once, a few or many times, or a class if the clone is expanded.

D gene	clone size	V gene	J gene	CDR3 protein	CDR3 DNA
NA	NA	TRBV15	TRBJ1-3	CATSRDMGVMSSGNTIYF	TGTGCCACCAGCAGAGATATGGGGGTGATGAGCTCTGGAAACACCATATATTTT
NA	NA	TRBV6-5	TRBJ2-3	CASSYSHTDTQYF	TGTGCCAGCAGTTACTCGCACACAGATACGCAGTATTTT
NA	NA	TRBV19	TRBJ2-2	CASRTTVTGELFF	TGTGCCAGTAGGACGACAGTCACCGGGGAGCTGTTTTTT
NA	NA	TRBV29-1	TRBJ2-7	CSVEESSYEQYF	TGCAGCGTTGAAGAATCCTCCTACGAGCAGTACTTC
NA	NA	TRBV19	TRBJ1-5	CASSRADQGIDQPQHF	TGTGCCAGCTCAAGGGCGGATCAGGGTATTGATCAGCCCCAGCATTTT
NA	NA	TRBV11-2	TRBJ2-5	CASSLDSPRTTQYF	TGTGCCAGCAGCTTAGATTCCCCCCGCACAACCCAGTACTTC
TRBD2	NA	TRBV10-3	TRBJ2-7	CAIKGGGPYEQYF	TGTGCCATCAAGGGCGGGGGACCCTACGAGCAGTACTTC
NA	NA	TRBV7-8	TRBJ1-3	CASSHGLSSGNTIYF	TGTGCCAGCAGCCATGGCCTAAGCTCTGGAAACACCATATATTTT
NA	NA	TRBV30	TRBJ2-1	CAWSLGQARQFF	TGTGCCTGGAGCCTAGGGCAGGCCCGGCAGTTCTTC
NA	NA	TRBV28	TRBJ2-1	CASSEVYNEQFF	TGTGCCAGCAGTGAGGTATACAATGAGCAGTTCTTC
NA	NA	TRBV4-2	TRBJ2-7	CASSQVSRPPAREQYF	TGTGCCAGCAGCCAAGTCTCCAGGCCGCCAGCGAGGGAGCAGTACTTC
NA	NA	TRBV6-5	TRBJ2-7	CASSYALYEQYF	TGTGCCAGCAGTTACGCGTTGTACGAGCAGTACTTC
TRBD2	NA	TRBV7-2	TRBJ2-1	CASSLRAGDYNEQFF	TGTGCCAGCAGCTTAAGAGCGGGAGACTACAATGAGCAGTTCTTC
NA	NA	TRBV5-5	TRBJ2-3	CASSLTRGTDTQYF	TGTGCCAGCAGCTTGACAAGGGGCACAGATACGCAGTATTTT
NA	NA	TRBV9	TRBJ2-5	CASSVGEFVAETQYF	TGTGCCAGCAGCGTAGGAGAGTTCGTGGCTGAGACCCAGTACTTC
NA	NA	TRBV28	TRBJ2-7	CASSLAGGGYEQYF	TGTGCCAGCAGTCTTGCTGGAGGAGGATACGAGCAGTACTTC
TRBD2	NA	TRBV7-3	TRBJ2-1	CASSSGGFSVNEQFF	TGTGCCAGCAGCTCCGGGGGGTTTAGTGTCAATGAGCAGTTCTTC
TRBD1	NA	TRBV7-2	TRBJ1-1	CASSSYRGNTEAFF	TGTGCCAGCAGCAGCTACAGGGGGAACACTGAAGCTTTCTTT
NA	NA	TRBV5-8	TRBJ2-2	CASSHFAGSANTGELFF	TGTGCCAGCAGCCACTTCGCAGGCAGTGCGAACACCGGGGAGCTGTTTTTT
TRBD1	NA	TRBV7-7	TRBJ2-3	CASSPGTGASTDTQYF	TGTGCTAGCAGCCCTGGGACAGGAGCTAGCACAGATACGCAGTATTTT
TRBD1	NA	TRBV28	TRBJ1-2	CASRTGAPPGWGYTF	TGTGCCAGCAGGACAGGGGCGCCTCCAGGGTGGGGCTACACCTTC
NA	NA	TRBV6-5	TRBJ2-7	CASSYSSYEQYF	TGTGCCAGCAGTTACTCTTCGTACGAGCAGTACTTC
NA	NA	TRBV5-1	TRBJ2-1	CASSLMSGMSSYNEQFF	TGCGCCAGCAGCTTGATGTCCGGGATGAGCTCCTACAATGAGCAGTTCTTC
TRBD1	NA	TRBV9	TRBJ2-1	CASSQGQGGSYNEQFF	TGTGCCAGCAGCCAGGGACAGGGCGGCTCCTACAATGAGCAGTTCTTC
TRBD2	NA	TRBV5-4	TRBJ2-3	CASTLVGGRTDTQYF	TGTGCCAGCACCCTCGTGGGCGGGAGAACAGATACGCAGTATTTT
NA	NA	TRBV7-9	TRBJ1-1	CASSLIGDTEAFF	TGTGCCAGCAGCTTAATAGGAGACACTGAAGCTTTCTTT
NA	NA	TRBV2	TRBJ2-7	CASSEAALTEQYF	TGTGCCAGCAGTGAAGCGGCTCTGACTGAGCAGTACTTC
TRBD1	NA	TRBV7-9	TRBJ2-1	CGTGVGEQFF	TGTGGGACAGGGGTCGGTGAGCAGTTCTTC
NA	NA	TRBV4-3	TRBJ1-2	CASSPSPRGDYGYTF	TGCGCCAGCAGCCCCTCCCCGAGGGGCGACTATGGCTACACCTTC
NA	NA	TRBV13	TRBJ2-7	CASSSDGSYEQYF	TGTGCCAGCAGCTCGGACGGATCCTACGAGCAGTACTTC
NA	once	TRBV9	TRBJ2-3	CASSVGGSWGTDTQYF	TGTGCCAGCAGCGTAGGAGGGAGCTGGGGGACAGATACGCAGTATTTT
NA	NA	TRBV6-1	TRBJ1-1	CCQGLNTEAFF	TGCTGCCAGGGGCTGAACACTGAAGCTTTCTTT
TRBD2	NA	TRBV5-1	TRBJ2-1	CASSLGALAGDNEQFF	TGCGCCAGCAGCTTGGGAGCCCTAGCGGGAGACAATGAGCAGTTCTTC
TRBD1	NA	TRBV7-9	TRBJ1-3	CASSPTGDTIYF	TGTGCCAGCAGCCCGACAGGGGACACCATATATTTT
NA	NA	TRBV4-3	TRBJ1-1	CASSQDHQAGTGTEAFF	TGCGCCAGCAGCCAAGATCACCAAGCGGGGACTGGCACTGAAGCTTTCTTT
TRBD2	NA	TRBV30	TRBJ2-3	CAWSIILAGSDTQYF	TGTGCCTGGAGTATTATACTAGCGGGATCAGATACGCAGTATTTT
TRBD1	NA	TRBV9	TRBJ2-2	CASSGGQGRPGELFF	TGTGCCAGCAGCGGCGGACAGGGGAGGCCCGGGGAGCTGTTTTTT
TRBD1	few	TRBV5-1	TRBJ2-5	CASSWGTGEETQYF	TGCGCCAGCAGCTGGGGGACAGGGGAAGAGACCCAGTACTTC
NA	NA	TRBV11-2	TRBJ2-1	CASSLERGGATSPSYNEQFF	TGTGCCAGCAGCTTAGAACGGGGCGGAGCCACGAGCCCTTCCTACAATGAGCAGTTCTTC
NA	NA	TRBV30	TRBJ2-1	CAWWVPGLPRNEQFF	TGTGCCTGGTGGGTCCCGGGACTCCCCAGGAATGAGCAGTTCTTC
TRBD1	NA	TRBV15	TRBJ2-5	CATSINRGRGETQYF	TGTGCCACCAGTATTAACAGGGGGCGAGGTGAGACCCAGTACTTC
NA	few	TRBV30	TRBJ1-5	CAWRRGQPQHF	TGTGCCTGGAGAAGGGGCCAGCCCCAGCATTTT
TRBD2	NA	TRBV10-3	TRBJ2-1	CAISEWRGLADNEQFF	TGTGCCATCAGTGAATGGAGGGGACTAGCGGACAATGAGCAGTTCTTC
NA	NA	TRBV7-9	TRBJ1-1	CASSLQGGNTEAFF	TGTGCCAGCAGCTTGCAGGGAGGGAACACTGAAGCTTTCTTT